This entry is about one TCR beta chain. Its antigen is still unknown. The table came from immunoSEQ multiplex PCR; TCRdb's copy has only in-frame clones and leaves some out. The sample gives some 150,000 clones, about 80% of which show up once; more than 10% is in the top ten. The data derive from a study of cytotoxic CD8 clonotypes in ibrutinib-treated CLL. Study-wide findings and caveats: There were few public clonotypes, and on treatment they contracted or stayed stable.

CDR3 length: 15 amino acids. V was pared by 0 bases and J by 0 bases, with 8 bases between. Germline values: CDR1 MNHNY, CDR2 SVGAGI (reference sequence). The chain is built from TRBV6-6 and TRBJ1-1; no reliable D call. The sample was PBMCs, taken after 12 months of ibrutinib treatment. The TCR comes from a human donor with chronic lymphocytic leukemia. CDR3 loop: CASSYSPGVNTEAFF. The CDR3 DNA sequence: TGTGCCAGCAGTTACTCGCCCGGCGTGAACACTGAAGCTTTCTTT.